This T cell receptor (beta chain) derives from a study of lymphopenia after photon versus proton radiotherapy. The study's findings and limits: Oligoclonal CD8+ Temra expansion after nadir drove photon patients' diversity drop. Better survival with proton therapy was suggested as possible, not demonstrated.

This CDR3 contains 14 residues. Trimming took 2 bases from V and 6 from J, leaving 14 bases between them. Germline CDR1 reads MNHGY; CDR2 reads SAAAGT. This table comes from immunoSEQ multiplex PCR, and its TCRdb copy is limited to in-frame clones, with some not included. The repertoire consists of about 49,000 clones, with more than 70% occurring once and the leading ten covering just under 30%. A note on this clone: Its matching antigen is unknown.

The J gene is TRBJ2-7, the V gene TRBV6-8; D is perhaps TRBD1 (5 bases). This receptor was identified in a middle-aged man with gastric cancer. The sequencing used peripheral blood, collected from a patient treated with photon-based radiotherapy. The DNA of the CDR3 is TGTGCCAGCAGTTACAGGCAGGGAAGGCGCGAGCAGTACTTC. Translated, it gives CASSYRQGRREQYF.